The 2 T cell receptor beta chains listed next were all sequenced from one sample in a study of blood T cell repertoires in COVID-19. Profiled with immunoSEQ multiplex PCR; TCRdb holds only in-frame clones, not every one. Among around 250,000 clones, around nine tenths were seen once, and the ten largest hold more than 6.5%. The source material was peripheral blood. The receptor set was obtained from a woman in her sixties or seventies with active or convalescent COVID-19.

This chain's CDR3 is CASSVGLAANTGELFF. CDR3 nucleotides: TGTGCCAGCAGCGTAGGACTAGCGGCGAACACCGGGGAGCTGTTTTTT. The chain is built from TRBV9 and TRBJ2-2; 9 positions agree with TRBD2. CDR1 SGDLS and CDR2 YYNGEE come from the germline V gene. Unmatched junction bases numbered 0, after V lost 0 bases and J lost 0 bases. The CDR3 runs to 16 residues.

This sequence joins TRBV18 and TRBJ2-7, with 7 positions matching TRBD2. The germline V gene has CDR1 KGHSH and CDR2 LQKENI. Losses at the gene ends were 3 bases for V and 2 bases for J; bases not matched to a gene: 4. The CDR3 contains 14 residues. The CDR3 DNA reads as TGTGCCAGCTCACCTGCGGGGGAGGCCTACGAGCAGTACTTC. Translating it yields CASSPAGEAYEQYF.